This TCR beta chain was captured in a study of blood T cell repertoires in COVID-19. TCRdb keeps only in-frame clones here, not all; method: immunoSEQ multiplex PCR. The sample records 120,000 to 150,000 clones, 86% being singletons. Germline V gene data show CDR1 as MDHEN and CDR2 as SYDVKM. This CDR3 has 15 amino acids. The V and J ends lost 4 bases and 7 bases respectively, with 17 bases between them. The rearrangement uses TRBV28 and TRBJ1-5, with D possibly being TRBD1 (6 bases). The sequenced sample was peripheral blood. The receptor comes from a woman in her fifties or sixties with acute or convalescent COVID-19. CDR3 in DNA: TGTGCCAGCAGTTACGGGGGGCAGGTGGGGCAGCCCCAGCATTTT. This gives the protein CASSYGGQVGQPQHF.